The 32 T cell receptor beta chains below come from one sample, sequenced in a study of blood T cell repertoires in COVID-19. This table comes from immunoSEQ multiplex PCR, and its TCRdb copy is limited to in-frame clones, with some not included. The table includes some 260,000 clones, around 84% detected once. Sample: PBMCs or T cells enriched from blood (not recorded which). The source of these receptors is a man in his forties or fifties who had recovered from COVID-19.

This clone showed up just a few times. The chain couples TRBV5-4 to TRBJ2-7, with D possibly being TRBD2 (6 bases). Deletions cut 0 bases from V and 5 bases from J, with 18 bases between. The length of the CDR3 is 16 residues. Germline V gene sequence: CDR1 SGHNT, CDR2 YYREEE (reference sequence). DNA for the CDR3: TGTGCCAGCAGCTTGGCCGGGACTGCCAACAGGAACGAGCAGTACTTC. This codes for CASSLAGTANRNEQYF.

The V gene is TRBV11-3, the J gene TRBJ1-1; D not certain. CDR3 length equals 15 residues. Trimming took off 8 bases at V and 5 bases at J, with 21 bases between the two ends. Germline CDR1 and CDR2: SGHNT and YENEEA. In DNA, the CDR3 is TGTGCCAGCTCCCAGGACTCTAATACTTTAACTGAAGCTTTCTTT. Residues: CASSQDSNTLTEAFF.

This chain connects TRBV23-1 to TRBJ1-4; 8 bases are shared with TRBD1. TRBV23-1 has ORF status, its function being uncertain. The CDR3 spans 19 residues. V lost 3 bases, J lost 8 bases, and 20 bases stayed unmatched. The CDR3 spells CASSHLGSDRDAVREKLFF. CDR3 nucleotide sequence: TGCGCCAGCAGTCACCTTGGGTCGGACAGGGACGCTGTCAGGGAAAAACTGTTTTTT.

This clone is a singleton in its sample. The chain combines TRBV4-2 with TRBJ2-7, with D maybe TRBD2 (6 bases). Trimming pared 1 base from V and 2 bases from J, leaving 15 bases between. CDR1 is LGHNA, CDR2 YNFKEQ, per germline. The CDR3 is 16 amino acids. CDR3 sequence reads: CASSQVDGSAAYEQYF. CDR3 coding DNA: TGTGCCAGCAGCCAAGTGGACGGGAGCGCAGCCTACGAGCAGTACTTC.

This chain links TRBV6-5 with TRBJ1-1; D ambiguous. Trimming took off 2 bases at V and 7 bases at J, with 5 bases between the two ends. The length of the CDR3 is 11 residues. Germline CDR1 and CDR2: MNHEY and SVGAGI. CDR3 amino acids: CASSYASEAFF. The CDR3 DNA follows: TGTGCCAGCAGTTACGCCAGTGAAGCTTTCTTT.

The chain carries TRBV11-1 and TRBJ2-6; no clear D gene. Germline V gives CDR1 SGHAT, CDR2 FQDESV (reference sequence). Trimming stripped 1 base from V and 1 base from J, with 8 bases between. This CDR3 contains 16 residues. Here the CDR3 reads CASSLGQASGANVLTF. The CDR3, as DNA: TGTGCCAGCAGCTTAGGGCAGGCATCTGGGGCCAACGTCCTGACTTTC. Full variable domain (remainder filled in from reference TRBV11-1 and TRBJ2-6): EAEVAQSPRYKITEKSQAVAFWCDPISGHATLYWYRQILGQGPELLVQFQDESVVDDSQLPKDRFSAERLKGVDSTLKIQPAELGDSAMYLCASSLGQASGANVLTFGAGSRLTVL.

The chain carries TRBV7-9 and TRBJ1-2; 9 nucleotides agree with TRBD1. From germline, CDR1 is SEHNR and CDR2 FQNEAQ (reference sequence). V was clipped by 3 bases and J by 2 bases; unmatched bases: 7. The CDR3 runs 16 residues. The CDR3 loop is CASSLGPGTGNYGYTF. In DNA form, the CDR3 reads TGTGCCAGCAGCTTGGGTCCCGGGACAGGGAACTATGGCTACACCTTC.

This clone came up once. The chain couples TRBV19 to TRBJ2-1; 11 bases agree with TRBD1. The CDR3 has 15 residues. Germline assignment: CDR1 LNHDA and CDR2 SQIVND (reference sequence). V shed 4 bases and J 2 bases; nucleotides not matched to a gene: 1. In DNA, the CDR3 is TGTGCCAGTAGTAGGGGACAGGGGGCCTACAATGAGCAGTTCTTC. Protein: CASSRGQGAYNEQFF.

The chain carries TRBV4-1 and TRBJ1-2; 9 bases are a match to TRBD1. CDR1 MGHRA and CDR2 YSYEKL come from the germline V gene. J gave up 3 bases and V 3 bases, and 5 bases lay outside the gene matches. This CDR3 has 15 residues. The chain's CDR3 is CASSHRDRVDYGYTF. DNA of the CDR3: TGCGCCAGCAGCCACCGGGACAGGGTTGACTATGGCTACACCTTC.

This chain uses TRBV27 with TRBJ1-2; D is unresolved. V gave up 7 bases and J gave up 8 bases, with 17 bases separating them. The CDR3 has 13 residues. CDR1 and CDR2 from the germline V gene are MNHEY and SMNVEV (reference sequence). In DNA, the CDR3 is TGTGCCAGCAAAGAAAACAGCAGAGAAGGCTACACCTTC. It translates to CASKENSREGYTF.

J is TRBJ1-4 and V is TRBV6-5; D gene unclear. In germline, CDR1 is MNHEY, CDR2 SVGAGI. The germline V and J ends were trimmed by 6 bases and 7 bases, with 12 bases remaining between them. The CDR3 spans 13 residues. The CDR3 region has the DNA TGTGCCAGCAGAGTCGGGTTGGGTGAAAAACTGTTTTTT. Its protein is CASRVGLGEKLFF.

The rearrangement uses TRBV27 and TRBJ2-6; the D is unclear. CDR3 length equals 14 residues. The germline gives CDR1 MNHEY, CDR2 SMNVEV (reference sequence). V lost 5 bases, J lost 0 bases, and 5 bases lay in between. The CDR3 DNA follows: TGTGCCAGCAGTACCTACTCTGGGGCCAACGTCCTGACTTTC. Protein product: CASSTYSGANVLTF. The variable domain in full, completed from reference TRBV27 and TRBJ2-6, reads EAQVTQNPRYLITVTGKKLTVTCSQNMNHEYMSWYRQDPGLGLRQIYYSMNVEVTDKGDVPEGYKVSRKEKRNFPLILESPSPNQTSLYFCASSTYSGANVLTFGAGSRLTVL.

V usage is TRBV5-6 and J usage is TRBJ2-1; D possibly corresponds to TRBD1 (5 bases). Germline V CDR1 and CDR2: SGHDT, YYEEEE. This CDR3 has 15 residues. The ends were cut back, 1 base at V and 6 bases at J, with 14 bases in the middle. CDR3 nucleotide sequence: TGTGCCAGCAGCTTGAGCCAGGGCCAGACCAATGAGCAGTTCTTC. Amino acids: CASSLSQGQTNEQFF.

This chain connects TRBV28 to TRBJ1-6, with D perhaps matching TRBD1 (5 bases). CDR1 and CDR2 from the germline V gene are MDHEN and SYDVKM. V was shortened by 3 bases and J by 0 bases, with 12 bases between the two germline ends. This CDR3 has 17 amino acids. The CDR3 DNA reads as TGTGCCAGCAGTTTGCTTGGGGGGAGCTCCTATAATTCACCCCTCCACTTT. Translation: CASSLLGGSSYNSPLHF.

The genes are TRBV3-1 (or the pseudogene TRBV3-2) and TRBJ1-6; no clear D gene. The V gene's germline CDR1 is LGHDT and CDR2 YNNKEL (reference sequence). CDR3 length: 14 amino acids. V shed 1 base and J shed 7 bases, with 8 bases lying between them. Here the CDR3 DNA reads TGTGCCAGCAGCCAAGTCCCAGAAAATTCACCCCTCCACTTT. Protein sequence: CASSQVPENSPLHF.

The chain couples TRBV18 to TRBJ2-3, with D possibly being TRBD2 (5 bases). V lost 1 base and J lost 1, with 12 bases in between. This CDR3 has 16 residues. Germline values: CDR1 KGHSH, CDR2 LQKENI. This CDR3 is CASSPLAGSRTDTQYF. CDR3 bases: TGTGCCAGCTCACCACTCGCGGGCAGCCGCACAGATACGCAGTATTTT.

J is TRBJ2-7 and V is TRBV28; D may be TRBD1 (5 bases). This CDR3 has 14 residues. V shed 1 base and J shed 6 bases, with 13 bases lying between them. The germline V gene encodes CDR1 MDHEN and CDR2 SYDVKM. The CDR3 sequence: CASSLFGVGPEQYF. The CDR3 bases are TGTGCCAGCAGTTTATTTGGGGTGGGGCCCGAGCAGTACTTC.

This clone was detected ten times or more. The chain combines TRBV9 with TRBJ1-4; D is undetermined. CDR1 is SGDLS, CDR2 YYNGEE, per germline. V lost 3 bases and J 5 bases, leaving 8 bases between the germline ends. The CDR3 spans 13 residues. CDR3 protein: CASSARPNEKLFF. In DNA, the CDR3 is TGTGCCAGCAGCGCGCGTCCCAATGAAAAACTGTTTTTT.

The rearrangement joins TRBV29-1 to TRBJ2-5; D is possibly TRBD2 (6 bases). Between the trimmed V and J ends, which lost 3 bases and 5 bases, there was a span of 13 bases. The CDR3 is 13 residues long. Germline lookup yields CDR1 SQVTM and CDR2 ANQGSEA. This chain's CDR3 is CSVEEGAGETQYF. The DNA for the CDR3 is TGCAGCGTTGAGGAAGGGGCGGGGGAGACCCAGTACTTC.

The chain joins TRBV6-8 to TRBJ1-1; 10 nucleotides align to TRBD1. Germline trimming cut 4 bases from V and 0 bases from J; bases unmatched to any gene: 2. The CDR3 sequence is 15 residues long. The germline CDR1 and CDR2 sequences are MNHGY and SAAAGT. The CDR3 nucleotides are TGTGCCAGCAGTTGGACAGGGGGGGTGAACACTGAAGCTTTCTTT. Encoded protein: CASSWTGGVNTEAFF.

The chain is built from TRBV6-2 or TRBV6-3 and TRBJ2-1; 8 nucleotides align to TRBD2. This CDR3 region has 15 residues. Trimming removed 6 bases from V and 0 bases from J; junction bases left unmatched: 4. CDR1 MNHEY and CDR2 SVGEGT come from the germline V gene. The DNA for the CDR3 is TGTGCCAGCAGCACCCGGGAGGGCTCCTACAATGAGCAGTTCTTC. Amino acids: CASSTREGSYNEQFF.

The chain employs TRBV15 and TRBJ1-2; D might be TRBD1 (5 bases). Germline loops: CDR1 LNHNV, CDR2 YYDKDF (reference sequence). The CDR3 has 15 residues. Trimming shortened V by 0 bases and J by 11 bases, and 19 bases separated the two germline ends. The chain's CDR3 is CATSRDMGRAHSYTF. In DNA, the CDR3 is TGTGCCACCAGCAGAGATATGGGCAGGGCCCACTCATACACCTTC.

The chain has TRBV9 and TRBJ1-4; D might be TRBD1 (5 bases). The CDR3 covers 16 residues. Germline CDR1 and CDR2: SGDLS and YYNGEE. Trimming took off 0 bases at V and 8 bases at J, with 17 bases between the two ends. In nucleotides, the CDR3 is TGTGCCAGCAGCGTAGACCGAAATCCAGCAGGGGAAAAACTGTTTTTT. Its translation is CASSVDRNPAGEKLFF.

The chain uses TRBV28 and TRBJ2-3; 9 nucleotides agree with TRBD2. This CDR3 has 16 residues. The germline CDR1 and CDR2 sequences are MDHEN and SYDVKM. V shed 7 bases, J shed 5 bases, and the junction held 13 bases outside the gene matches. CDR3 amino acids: CASTLTVAGVIDTQYF. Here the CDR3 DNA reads TGTGCCAGCACTCTCACTGTAGCGGGAGTAATAGATACGCAGTATTTT.

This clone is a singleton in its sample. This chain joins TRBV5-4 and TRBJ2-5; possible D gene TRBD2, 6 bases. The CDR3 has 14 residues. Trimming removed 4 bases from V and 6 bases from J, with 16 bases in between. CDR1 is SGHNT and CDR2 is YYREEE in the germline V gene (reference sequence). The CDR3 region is CASSGGGQRKTQYF. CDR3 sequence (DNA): TGTGCCAGCAGCGGGGGAGGCCAGCGGAAGACCCAGTACTTC.

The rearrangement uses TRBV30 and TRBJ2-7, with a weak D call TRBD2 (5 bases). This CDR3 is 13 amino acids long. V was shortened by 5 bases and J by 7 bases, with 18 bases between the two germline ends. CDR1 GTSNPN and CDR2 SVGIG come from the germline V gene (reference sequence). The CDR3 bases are TGTGCCTGGGCGCGCTGGCCCTCGGGAGAGCAGTACTTC. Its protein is CAWARWPSGEQYF.

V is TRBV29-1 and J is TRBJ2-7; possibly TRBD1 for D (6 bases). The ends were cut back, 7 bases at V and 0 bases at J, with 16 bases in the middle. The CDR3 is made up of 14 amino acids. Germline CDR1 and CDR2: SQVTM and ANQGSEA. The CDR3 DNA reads TGCAGCGCCTTAGGGGACAACTACTCCTACGAGCAGTACTTC. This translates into CSALGDNYSYEQYF.

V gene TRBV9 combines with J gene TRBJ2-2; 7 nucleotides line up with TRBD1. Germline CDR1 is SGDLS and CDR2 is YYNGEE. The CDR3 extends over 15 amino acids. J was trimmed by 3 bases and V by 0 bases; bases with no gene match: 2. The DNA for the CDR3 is TGTGCCAGCAGCGTAGGCCAGGGGGACACCGGGGAGCTGTTTTTT. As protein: CASSVGQGDTGELFF.

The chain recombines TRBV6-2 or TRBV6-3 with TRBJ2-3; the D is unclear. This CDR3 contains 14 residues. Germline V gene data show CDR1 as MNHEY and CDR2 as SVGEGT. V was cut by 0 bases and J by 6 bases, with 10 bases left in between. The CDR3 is CASSYSPRSDTQYF. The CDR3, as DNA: TGTGCCAGCAGTTACTCGCCCAGGTCGGATACGCAGTATTTT.

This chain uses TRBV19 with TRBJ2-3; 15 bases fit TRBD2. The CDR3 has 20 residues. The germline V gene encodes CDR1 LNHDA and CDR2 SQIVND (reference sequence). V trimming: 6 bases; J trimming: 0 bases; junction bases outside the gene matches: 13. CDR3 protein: CASRTRAGTSGGSSTDTQYF. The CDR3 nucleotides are TGTGCCAGTAGGACCCGCGCCGGGACTAGCGGGGGGTCTAGCACAGATACGCAGTATTTT.

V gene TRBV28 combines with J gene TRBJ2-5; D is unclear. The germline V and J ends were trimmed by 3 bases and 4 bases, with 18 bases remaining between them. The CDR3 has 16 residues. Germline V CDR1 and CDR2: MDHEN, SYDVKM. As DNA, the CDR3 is TGTGCCAGCAGTTTGATCCCGGGTGAGGTTGGAGAGACCCAGTACTTC. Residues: CASSLIPGEVGETQYF.

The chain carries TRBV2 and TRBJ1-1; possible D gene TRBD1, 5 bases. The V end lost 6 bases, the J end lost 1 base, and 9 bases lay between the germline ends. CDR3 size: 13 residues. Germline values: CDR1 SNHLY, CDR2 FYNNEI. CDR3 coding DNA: TGTGCCAGCAGCGTGGACACGAACACTGAAGCTTTCTTT. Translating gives CASSVDTNTEAFF.